Sequencing of this T cell receptor beta chain was carried out in a study of cytomegalovirus exposure and HLA in healthy donors. Study observations and caveats: It was only CMV serostatus that was available as immune exposure information. Earlier findings revealed that most TCR beta V segments proved productive either about 90% or about 30% of the time.

The primer mix had 60 Vbeta and 13 Jbeta primers. Profiled with immunoSEQ multiplex PCR; TCRdb holds only in-frame clones, not every one. Counted here are some 150,000 clones, approximately 80% occurring once; the ten biggest clones make up roughly 2.4%. With V trimmed by 7 bases and J by 1 base, 6 bases remained unmatched. In germline, CDR1 is SQVTM, CDR2 ANQGSEA. The CDR3 is 13 residues long. Comment on this clone: Its target is not known.

What was sequenced was PBMCs. The receptor comes from a man in his forties or fifties in good health and CMV-seronegative. The chain is built from TRBV29-1 and TRBJ1-2; 7 nucleotides line up with TRBD1. The CDR3: CSGRDSINYGYTF. The CDR3 coding sequence is TGCAGCGGCCGGGACAGCATTAACTATGGCTACACCTTC. Filled out from reference TRBV29-1 and TRBJ1-2, the complete variable domain reads SAVISQKPSRDICQRGTSLTIQCQVDSQVTMMFWYRQQPGQSLTLIATANQGSEATYESGFVIDKFPISRPNLTFSTLTVSNMSPEDSSIYLCSGRDSINYGYTFGSGTRLTVV.